These T cell receptor beta chains were read from a single sample in a study of spatial heterogeneity in lung cancer. One entry per CDR3 protein, called by TCRdb with MiXCR from the 5' RACE reads. The data contain about 38,000 distinct CDR3 sequences, 7.5% of them singletons. Sequenced here: PBMCs, sampled at surgery. The receptors shown here come from a male donor with early-stage non-small cell lung cancer. Both conserved end residues are part of each CDR3. Each record gives: J gene, V gene, CDR3 length, D gene, clone size, CDR3 DNA, CDR3 protein. A D gene is named only where the DNA matches it firmly. Not every row has a clone size; where given, it reads once, few, many or a size class.

j_gene: TRBJ1-1
v_gene: TRBV29-1
len: 17
d_gene: NA
abundance: NA
CDR3nt: TGCAGCGTTGAGTCCGGGAATGTGTTTGGGGTGAACACTGAAGCTTTCTTT
CDR3aa: CSVESGNVFGVNTEAFF

j_gene: TRBJ2-3
v_gene: TRBV4-3
len: 16
d_gene: NA
abundance: few
CDR3nt: TGCGCCAGCAGCCAAGACCTAGCCGGAGTGGGAGATACGCAGTATTTT
CDR3aa: CASSQDLAGVGDTQYF

j_gene: TRBJ1-1
v_gene: TRBV2
len: 15
d_gene: TRBD1
abundance: many
CDR3nt: TGTGCCAGCAGGGTAGCGGACAGGGAAAACACTGAAGCTTTCTTT
CDR3aa: CASRVADRENTEAFF

j_gene: TRBJ1-1
v_gene: TRBV6-2/TRBV6-3
len: 11
d_gene: NA
abundance: many
CDR3nt: TGTGCCAGCAGTTCAAGCCCTGAAGCTTTCTTT
CDR3aa: CASSSSPEAFF

j_gene: TRBJ1-2
v_gene: TRBV7-2
len: 14
d_gene: NA
abundance: many
CDR3nt: TGTGCCAGCAGCCAGAGGCCGGGATTCTATGGCTACACCTTC
CDR3aa: CASSQRPGFYGYTF

j_gene: TRBJ1-4
v_gene: TRBV6-1
len: 15
d_gene: NA
abundance: NA
CDR3nt: TGTGCCAGCAGTGGAAAAAATGACTTGGAAGAAAAACTGTTTTTT
CDR3aa: CASSGKNDLEEKLFF

j_gene: TRBJ2-2
v_gene: TRBV5-1
len: 17
d_gene: TRBD1
abundance: few
CDR3nt: TGCGCCAGCAGCCCGGGACAGGGGAAATCGTACACCGGGGAGCTGTTTTTT
CDR3aa: CASSPGQGKSYTGELFF

j_gene: TRBJ2-1
v_gene: TRBV11-3
len: 13
d_gene: TRBD2
abundance: many
CDR3nt: TGTGCCAGCAGCTCAACTAGCGGGGCTGAGCAGTTCTTC
CDR3aa: CASSSTSGAEQFF

j_gene: TRBJ2-2
v_gene: TRBV4-1
len: 17
d_gene: TRBD1
abundance: NA
CDR3nt: TGCGCCAGCAGCCAACAAACAGGGGGCCGGAACACCGGGGAGCTGTTTTTT
CDR3aa: CASSQQTGGRNTGELFF

j_gene: TRBJ2-3
v_gene: TRBV7-2
len: 14
d_gene: NA
abundance: few
CDR3nt: TGTGCCAGCAGCATCGACCCTAACACAGATACGCAGTATTTT
CDR3aa: CASSIDPNTDTQYF

j_gene: TRBJ2-1
v_gene: TRBV29-1
len: 12
d_gene: NA
abundance: NA
CDR3nt: TGCAGCGCCGAGGTATCGTACAATGAGCAGTTCTTC
CDR3aa: CSAEVSYNEQFF

j_gene: TRBJ1-4
v_gene: TRBV20-1
len: 14
d_gene: NA
abundance: many
CDR3nt: TGCAGTGCTAGAGTGGGGGGGCTCAATGAAAAACTGTTTTTT
CDR3aa: CSARVGGLNEKLFF

j_gene: TRBJ2-7
v_gene: TRBV6-5
len: 12
d_gene: NA
abundance: many
CDR3nt: TGTGCCAGCCGACGGGGCTCCTACGAGCAGTACTTC
CDR3aa: CASRRGSYEQYF

j_gene: TRBJ1-5
v_gene: TRBV7-8
len: 16
d_gene: NA
abundance: NA
CDR3nt: TGTGCCAGCAGCTTAGATGGCAGGTGGAGCAATCAGCCCCAGCATTTT
CDR3aa: CASSLDGRWSNQPQHF

j_gene: TRBJ1-6
v_gene: TRBV13
len: 15
d_gene: NA
abundance: few
CDR3nt: TGTGCCAGCAGCTTTGAAGGAGGGTACAATTCACCCCTCCACTTT
CDR3aa: CASSFEGGYNSPLHF

j_gene: TRBJ2-1
v_gene: TRBV12-3/TRBV12-4
len: 13
d_gene: TRBD2
abundance: many
CDR3nt: TGTGCCAGCAGCCTGGGACTAGATTTTGAGCAGTTCTTC
CDR3aa: CASSLGLDFEQFF

j_gene: TRBJ2-5
v_gene: TRBV12-3/TRBV12-4
len: 11
d_gene: NA
abundance: many
CDR3nt: TGTGCCAGCAGTTTCCGGGAGACCCAGTACTTC
CDR3aa: CASSFRETQYF

j_gene: TRBJ1-1
v_gene: TRBV7-9
len: 17
d_gene: NA
abundance: many
CDR3nt: TGTGCCAGCAGCTTGGTCCGAATGGGACGGAGGAACACTGAAGCTTTCTTT
CDR3aa: CASSLVRMGRRNTEAFF

j_gene: TRBJ1-5
v_gene: TRBV6-1
len: 15
d_gene: NA
abundance: many
CDR3nt: TGTGCCAGCATACTCACAAGGGGGGGCAATCAGCCCCAGCATTTT
CDR3aa: CASILTRGGNQPQHF

j_gene: TRBJ1-1
v_gene: TRBV12-3/TRBV12-4
len: 13
d_gene: NA
abundance: few
CDR3nt: TGTGCCAGCAGTTTGATCAGGGGCACTGAAGCTTTCTTT
CDR3aa: CASSLIRGTEAFF

j_gene: TRBJ1-5
v_gene: TRBV29-1
len: 13
d_gene: NA
abundance: many
CDR3nt: TGCAGCGTGGCGGACAGCGTTCGCCAGCCCCAGCATTTT
CDR3aa: CSVADSVRQPQHF

j_gene: TRBJ2-1
v_gene: TRBV12-3/TRBV12-4
len: 14
d_gene: TRBD1
abundance: NA
CDR3nt: TGTGCCAGCACTCCGGGACAGGGAACCAATGAGCAGTTCTTC
CDR3aa: CASTPGQGTNEQFF

j_gene: TRBJ1-1
v_gene: TRBV6-5
len: 15
d_gene: TRBD1
abundance: many
CDR3nt: TGTGCCAGCAGTTACTCGGAGCGATCAGGGGGCAACGGTTTCTTT
CDR3aa: CASSYSERSGGNGFF

j_gene: TRBJ1-2
v_gene: TRBV11-2
len: 14
d_gene: NA
abundance: NA
CDR3nt: TGTGCCAGCAGCCCATGGACGGGGAACTATGGCTACACCTTC
CDR3aa: CASSPWTGNYGYTF

j_gene: TRBJ1-2
v_gene: TRBV27
len: 17
d_gene: TRBD1
abundance: many
CDR3nt: TGTGCCAGCAGTTCCGGGACAGGGAGCCCCATCAACTATGGCTACACCTTC
CDR3aa: CASSSGTGSPINYGYTF

j_gene: TRBJ1-6
v_gene: TRBV4-3
len: 14
d_gene: NA
abundance: NA
CDR3nt: TGCGCCAGCAGCCAAGATGGTATCGCCTCACCCCTCCACTTT
CDR3aa: CASSQDGIASPLHF

j_gene: TRBJ2-3
v_gene: TRBV4-3
len: 16
d_gene: NA
abundance: many
CDR3nt: TGCGCCAGCAGCAGGGGATCGGCAGGGACCACAGATACGCAGTATTTT
CDR3aa: CASSRGSAGTTDTQYF

j_gene: TRBJ1-2
v_gene: TRBV19
len: 14
d_gene: NA
abundance: many
CDR3nt: TGTGCCAGTAGTCGCGAAGGAGCTAACTATGGCTACACCTTC
CDR3aa: CASSREGANYGYTF

j_gene: TRBJ2-1
v_gene: TRBV6-2/TRBV6-3
len: 14
d_gene: NA
abundance: few
CDR3nt: TGTGCCAGCAAACCCTCACGAAACTACAATGAGCAGTTCTTC
CDR3aa: CASKPSRNYNEQFF

j_gene: TRBJ2-7
v_gene: TRBV4-3
len: 16
d_gene: NA
abundance: few
CDR3nt: TGCGCCAGCAGCCAAGATCTGAGGGGGGGTTCCTACGAGCAGTACTTC
CDR3aa: CASSQDLRGGSYEQYF

j_gene: TRBJ2-1
v_gene: TRBV4-3
len: 16
d_gene: NA
abundance: few
CDR3nt: TGCGCCAGCAGCCAAGACCTATTGAGCTCCTACAATGAGCAGTTCTTC
CDR3aa: CASSQDLLSSYNEQFF

j_gene: TRBJ1-6
v_gene: TRBV5-1
len: 16
d_gene: TRBD1
abundance: NA
CDR3nt: TGCGCCAGCAGCGACGGGACAGGGGCGTATAATTCACCCCTCCACTTT
CDR3aa: CASSDGTGAYNSPLHF

j_gene: TRBJ2-1
v_gene: TRBV24-1
len: 11
d_gene: NA
abundance: many
CDR3nt: TGTGCCACCCGGGACTACAATGAGCAGTTCTTC
CDR3aa: CATRDYNEQFF

j_gene: TRBJ2-5
v_gene: TRBV20-1
len: 16
d_gene: NA
abundance: NA
CDR3nt: TGCAGTGCTAGAGATCTTAAGCGTATAACCCAAGAGACCCAGTACTTC
CDR3aa: CSARDLKRITQETQYF

j_gene: TRBJ2-4
v_gene: TRBV4-3
len: 16
d_gene: NA
abundance: many
CDR3nt: TGCGCCAGCAGCCAAGAAGGGACGGCTCGGAGGCACATTCAGTACTTC
CDR3aa: CASSQEGTARRHIQYF

j_gene: TRBJ2-1
v_gene: TRBV24-1
len: 14
d_gene: NA
abundance: NA
CDR3nt: TGTGCCACCCAATCAGGGGGGAGATACAATGAGCAGTTCTTC
CDR3aa: CATQSGGRYNEQFF

j_gene: TRBJ2-1
v_gene: TRBV11-1
len: 16
d_gene: TRBD1
abundance: many
CDR3nt: TGTGCCAGCAGCTCCCAAGGGACAGGGCCGTACAATGAGCAGTTCTTC
CDR3aa: CASSSQGTGPYNEQFF

j_gene: TRBJ1-1
v_gene: TRBV30
len: 13
d_gene: TRBD1
abundance: few
CDR3nt: TGTGCCTGGATTGGACAGGGGAACACTGAAGCTTTCTTT
CDR3aa: CAWIGQGNTEAFF

j_gene: TRBJ2-2
v_gene: TRBV4-2
len: 13
d_gene: NA
abundance: few
CDR3nt: TGTGCCAGCAGCCAAACAGGGACCGGGGAGCTGTTTTTT
CDR3aa: CASSQTGTGELFF